The 23 T cell receptor beta chains reported below all come from one sample, sequenced in a study of CD8 T cells in ankylosing spondylitis. Study results and caveats: Among TCR beta sequences, a motif of about 8 highly homologous variants appeared characteristic of ankylosing spondylitis blood.

From the 5' RACE reads, TCRdb called clonotypes with MiXCR, one entry per CDR3 protein. The repertoire consists of around 770,000 distinct CDR3 sequences, with 19% occurring once and the leading ten covering around 19%. Which antigens these TCRs recognize remains unknown. The sequenced sample consisted of blood, either unsorted or a sorted T cell fraction (not recorded which). The source of these receptors is a male donor with ankylosing spondylitis.

This clonotype was seen many times. The chain is built from TRBV7-2 and TRBJ2-7, with TRBD1 matching over 7 bases. The CDR3 is 15 residues long. CDR1 and CDR2 from the germline V gene are SGHTA and FQGNSA. The ends lost 1 base at V and 3 bases at J; junction bases unmatched: 6. The CDR3 protein is CASSLESGGIYEQYF. In DNA, the CDR3 is TGTGCCAGCAGCTTAGAGTCAGGGGGAATCTACGAGCAGTACTTC.

The V gene is TRBV6-2 or TRBV6-3, the J gene TRBJ2-7; unclear D gene. Germline V gives CDR1 MNHEY, CDR2 SVGEGT. The CDR3 totals 14 residues. V lost 3 bases to trimming and J lost 9 bases, with 18 bases between them. CDR3 coding DNA: TGTGCCAGCAGTTATCGGCTAGAAGTATCCGGGCAGTACTTC. It codes for CASSYRLEVSGQYF.

On this clonotype itself: An end of the junction does not agree with germline; a read error may underlie this. This chain links TRBV12-3 or TRBV12-4 with TRBJ2-1; D is perhaps TRBD1 (5 bases). This CDR3 has 16 residues. This chain's CDR3 is CAGSLLVGGANNEQFF. Written as DNA, the CDR3 is TGTGCCGGCAGTTTACTTGTAGGTGGGGCGAACAATGAGCAGTTCTTC.

This clonotype turned up a few times. J is TRBJ2-1 and V is TRBV28; 9 nucleotides match TRBD2. The CDR3 has 15 residues. V was clipped by 7 bases and J by 0 bases; unmatched bases: 4. Germline CDR1 is MDHEN and CDR2 is SYDVKM. The CDR3 DNA sequence: TGTGCCAGCAATATAGCGGGAGTCTCCTACAATGAGCAGTTCTTC. This encodes CASNIAGVSYNEQFF.

The chain carries TRBV5-1 and TRBJ2-7; D possibly corresponds to TRBD2 (5 bases). The CDR3 has 14 residues. Per the germline V gene, CDR1 is SGHRS and CDR2 is YFSETQ. V was cut by 4 bases and J by 4 bases, with 15 bases left in between. DNA for the CDR3: TGCGCCAGCAGCAAACAAGAGGGAGTTTACGAGCAGTACTTC. It specifies CASSKQEGVYEQYF. The entire variable domain, with the rest obtained from reference TRBV5-1 and TRBJ2-7, is as follows: KAGVTQTPRYLIKTRGQQVTLSCSPISGHRSVSWYQQTPGQGLQFLFEYFSETQRNKGNFPGRFSGRQFSNSRSEMNVSTLELGDSALYLCASSKQEGVYEQYFGPGTRLTVT.

The chain employs TRBV7-8 and TRBJ2-7; no clear D. The V end was cut by 1 base, the J end by 5 bases, with 18 bases between. Germline assignment: CDR1 SGHVS and CDR2 FQNEAQ. CDR3 length: 16 amino acids. CDR3 bases: TGTGCCAGCAGCTTAGTTCCGGGTCGATCGGTCCACGAGCAGTACTTC. Translating it yields CASSLVPGRSVHEQYF.

The chain links TRBV5-1 to TRBJ1-1; D not certain. Per germline, CDR1 SGHRS and CDR2 YFSETQ. Between the trimmed V and J ends, which lost 0 bases and 10 bases, there was a span of 13 bases. This CDR3 spans 13 amino acids. The CDR3 coding sequence is TGCGCCAGCAGCTTGGACAGCTCCTGGGGAGCTTTCTTT. Translation: CASSLDSSWGAFF.

The chain employs TRBV3-1 and TRBJ2-1; D is ambiguous. CDR3 size: 14 residues. Trimming cost V 1 base and J 7 bases, with 11 bases left between them. Germline V gene data show CDR1 as LGHDT and CDR2 as YNNKEL (reference sequence). Here the CDR3 reads CASSQALNLNEQFF. CDR3 nucleotides: TGTGCCAGCAGCCAAGCACTAAATCTTAATGAGCAGTTCTTC.

This chain joins TRBV27 and TRBJ2-2, with a possible D match to TRBD1 (5 bases). This CDR3 has 16 residues. With 3 bases removed from V and 0 bases from J, the gap between germline ends came to 11 bases. Germline V gene data show CDR1 as MNHEY and CDR2 as SMNVEV (reference sequence). Here the CDR3 DNA reads TGTGCCAGCAGTTTGCAGGGTACACCGAACACCGGGGAGCTGTTTTTT. This codes for CASSLQGTPNTGELFF.

This chain connects TRBV4-1 to TRBJ2-1; 9 bases line up with TRBD2. J was trimmed by 4 bases and V by 2 bases; bases with no gene match: 12. Germline CDR1 MGHRA, CDR2 YSYEKL. The CDR3 loop spans 18 amino acids. The CDR3 loop reads CASSQLTSGLDKYNEQFF. CDR3 coding DNA: TGCGCCAGCAGCCAACTGACTAGCGGACTAGATAAATACAATGAGCAGTTCTTC.

CDR3 region: CASSPPGVSPLHF. The DNA for the CDR3 is TGTGCCAGCAGCCCGCCAGGAGTTTCACCCCTCCACTTT. The rearrangement links TRBV7-2 to TRBJ1-6; no definite D call. Trimming took off 5 bases at V and 9 bases at J, with 11 bases between the two ends. Per the germline V gene, CDR1 is SGHTA and CDR2 is FQGNSA. This CDR3 is built from 13 residues.

This chain joins TRBV12-3 or TRBV12-4 and TRBJ2-7, with TRBD1 as a possible D gene (6 bases). The CDR3 is 14 residues long. V dropped 6 bases and J dropped 2 bases, with 14 bases sitting between them. CDR3 residues: CASSATGLAYEQYF. The CDR3 DNA reads TGTGCCAGCAGCGCCACAGGGCTAGCCTACGAGCAGTACTTC.

The table lists this clonotype with a few counts. The chain is built from TRBV7-9 and TRBJ2-5; D ambiguous. Germline loops: CDR1 SEHNR, CDR2 FQNEAQ (reference sequence). CDR3 length: 11 amino acids. Trimming left V 4 bases short and J 4 bases short, with 4 bases between. In DNA form, the CDR3 reads TGTGCCAGCAGCTGGGTAGAGACCCAGTACTTC. This sequence encodes CASSWVETQYF.

The V call is TRBV3-1, the J call TRBJ2-7; 8 nucleotides agree with TRBD1. The germline V gene encodes CDR1 LGHDT and CDR2 YNNKEL (reference sequence). The V segment lost 3 bases and the J segment 0 bases; nucleotides outside the gene matches: 4. This CDR3 region has 15 residues. In nucleotides, the CDR3 is TGTGCCAGCAGCCAGACGGGACAGGACTCCTACGAGCAGTACTTC. This encodes CASSQTGQDSYEQYF.

The rearrangement uses TRBV5-1 and TRBJ2-1, with D possibly matching TRBD2 (6 bases). Germline V gene sequence: CDR1 SGHRS, CDR2 YFSETQ. The V and J ends lost 2 bases and 15 bases respectively, with 12 bases between them. The CDR3 is 11 residues long. The CDR3 region is CASSFGDSMFF. DNA of the CDR3: TGCGCCAGCAGCTTCGGGGACTCGATGTTCTTC. The variable domain in full, with the rest retrieved from reference TRBV5-1 and TRBJ2-1, is KAGVTQTPRYLIKTRGQQVTLSCSPISGHRSVSWYQQTPGQGLQFLFEYFSETQRNKGNFPGRFSGRQFSNSRSEMNVSTLELGDSALYLCASSFGDSMFFGPGTRLTVL.

V is TRBV6-5 and J is TRBJ2-5; TRBD1 or TRBD2 may be the D gene (6 bases each). V lost 2 bases, J lost 4 bases, and 11 bases lay in between. CDR1 and CDR2 from the germline V gene are MNHEY and SVGAGI. The CDR3 totals 14 residues. The CDR3 sequence: CASSYQGGGETQYF. CDR3 nucleotides: TGTGCCAGCAGTTACCAAGGGGGAGGAGAGACCCAGTACTTC.

The chain couples TRBV20-1 to TRBJ2-7; the D call may be TRBD1 or TRBD2 (5 bases each). V was pared by 3 bases and J by 2 bases, with 14 bases between. Per germline, CDR1 DFQATT and CDR2 SNEGSKA (reference sequence). The CDR3 consists of 14 residues. CDR3 sequence reads: CSASIRGPTYEQYF. The CDR3 DNA sequence: TGCAGTGCTAGTATCCGGGGACCCACCTACGAGCAGTACTTC.

This chain joins TRBV6-5 and TRBJ1-4, with 9 bases identical to TRBD1. The CDR3 consists of 16 residues. Germline V gene lookup returns CDR1 MNHEY and CDR2 SVGAGI. J was trimmed by 7 bases and V by 2 bases; bases with no gene match: 8. CDR3 in DNA: TGTGCCAGCAGTTACGGACAGGGGTTAAAGGGTGAAAAACTGTTTTTT. This sequence encodes CASSYGQGLKGEKLFF.

In its sample, this clonotype was seen a few times. The genes are TRBV28 and TRBJ2-7; 7 bases are shared with TRBD2. The CDR3 runs to 15 residues. J was trimmed by 0 bases and V by 6 bases; bases with no gene match: 8. Germline V gives CDR1 MDHEN, CDR2 SYDVKM. The CDR3 DNA reads TGTGCCAGCAGCAATAGCGGGCCGAGCTCCTACGAGCAGTACTTC. Translation: CASSNSGPSSYEQYF.

V usage is TRBV7-9 and J usage is TRBJ1-1; unclear D gene. The germline CDR1 and CDR2 sequences are SEHNR and FQNEAQ (reference sequence). This CDR3 contains 12 residues. The V and J ends lost 1 base and 11 bases respectively, with 11 bases between them. CDR3: CASSLEEKRAFF. The DNA of the CDR3 is TGTGCCAGCAGCTTAGAAGAGAAGAGGGCTTTCTTT.

This clonotype was seen more than once but under ten times. V and J are TRBV6-2 or TRBV6-3 and TRBJ1-4, with D tentatively TRBD1 (5 bases). This CDR3 contains 17 residues. Germline loops: CDR1 MNHEY, CDR2 SVGEGT. V shed 2 bases and J shed 6 bases, with 19 bases lying between them. CDR3 in DNA: TGTGCCAGCAGTTACGCCTCTGGGGGTAGTGTGGATGAAAAACTGTTTTTT. Amino acids: CASSYASGGSVDEKLFF.

This clonotype came up a few times. This rearrangement joins TRBV29-1 to TRBJ2-7; 7 bases are a match to TRBD1. Germline CDR1 and CDR2: SQVTM and ANQGSEA. Trimming cost V 4 bases and J 1 base; bases outside gene matches: 4. The CDR3 extends over 13 amino acids. This CDR3 is CSVVGGQSYEQYF. CDR3 coding DNA: TGCAGCGTTGTTGGGGGACAGTCCTACGAGCAGTACTTC.

The chain has TRBV9 and TRBJ1-4; a possible D gene is TRBD1 (5 bases). V was cut by 0 bases and J by 8 bases, with 17 bases left in between. CDR3 length equals 16 residues. Germline loops: CDR1 SGDLS, CDR2 YYNGEE. CDR3 residues: CASSVGDRPRKEKLFF. In DNA form, the CDR3 reads TGTGCCAGCAGCGTAGGGGACCGCCCGCGGAAAGAAAAACTGTTTTTT.